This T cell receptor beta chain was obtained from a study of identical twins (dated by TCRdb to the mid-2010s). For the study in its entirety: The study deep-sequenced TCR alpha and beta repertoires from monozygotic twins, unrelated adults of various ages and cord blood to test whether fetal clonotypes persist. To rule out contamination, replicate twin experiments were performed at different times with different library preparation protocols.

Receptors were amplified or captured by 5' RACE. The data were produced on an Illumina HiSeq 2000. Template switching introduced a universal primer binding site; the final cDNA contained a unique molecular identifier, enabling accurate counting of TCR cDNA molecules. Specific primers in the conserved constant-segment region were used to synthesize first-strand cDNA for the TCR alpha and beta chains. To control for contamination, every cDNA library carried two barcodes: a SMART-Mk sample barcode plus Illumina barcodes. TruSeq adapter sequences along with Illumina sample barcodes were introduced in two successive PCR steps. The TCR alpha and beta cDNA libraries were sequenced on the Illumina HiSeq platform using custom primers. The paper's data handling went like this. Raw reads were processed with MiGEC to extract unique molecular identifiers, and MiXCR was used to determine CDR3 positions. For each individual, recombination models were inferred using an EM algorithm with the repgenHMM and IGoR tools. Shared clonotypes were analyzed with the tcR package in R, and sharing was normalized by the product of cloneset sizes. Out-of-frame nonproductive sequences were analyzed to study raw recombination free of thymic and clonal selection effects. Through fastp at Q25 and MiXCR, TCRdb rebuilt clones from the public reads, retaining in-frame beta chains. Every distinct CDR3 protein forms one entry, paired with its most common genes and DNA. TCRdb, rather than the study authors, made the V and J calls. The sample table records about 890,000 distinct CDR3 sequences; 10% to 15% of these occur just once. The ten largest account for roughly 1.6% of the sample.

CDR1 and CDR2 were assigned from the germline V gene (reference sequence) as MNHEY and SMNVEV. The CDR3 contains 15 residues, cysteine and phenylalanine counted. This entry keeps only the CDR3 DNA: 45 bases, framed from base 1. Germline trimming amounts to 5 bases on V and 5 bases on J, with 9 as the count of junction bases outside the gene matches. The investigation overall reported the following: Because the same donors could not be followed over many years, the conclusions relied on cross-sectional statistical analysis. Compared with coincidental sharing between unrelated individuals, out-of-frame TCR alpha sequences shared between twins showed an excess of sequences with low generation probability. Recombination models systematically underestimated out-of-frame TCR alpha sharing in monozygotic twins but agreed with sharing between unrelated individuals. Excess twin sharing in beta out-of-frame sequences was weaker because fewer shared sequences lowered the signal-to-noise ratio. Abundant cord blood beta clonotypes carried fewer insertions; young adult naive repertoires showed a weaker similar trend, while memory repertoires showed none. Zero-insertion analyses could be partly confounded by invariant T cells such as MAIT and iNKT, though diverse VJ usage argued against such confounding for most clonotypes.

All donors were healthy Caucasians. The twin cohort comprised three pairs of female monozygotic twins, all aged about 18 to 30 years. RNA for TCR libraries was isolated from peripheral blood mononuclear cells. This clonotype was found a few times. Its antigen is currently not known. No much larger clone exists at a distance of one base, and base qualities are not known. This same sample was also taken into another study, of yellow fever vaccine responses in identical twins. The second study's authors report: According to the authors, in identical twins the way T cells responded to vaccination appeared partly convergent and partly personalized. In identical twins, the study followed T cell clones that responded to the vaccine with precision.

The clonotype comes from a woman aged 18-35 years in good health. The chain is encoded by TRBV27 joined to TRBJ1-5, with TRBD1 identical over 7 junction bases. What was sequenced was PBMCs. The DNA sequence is TGTGCCAGCAGTCCGGGGGGCAGGGGGTATCAGCCCCAGCATTTT. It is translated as CASSPGGRGYQPQHF.